These T cell receptor beta chains were read from a single sample in a study of technical replicates of blood from a handful of donors. Clones were sequenced by immunoSEQ multiplex PCR, and TCRdb holds only the in-frame ones, with some missing. The sample includes approximately 87,000 clones, 90% to 95% of them seen just once. Sequenced material: T cells isolated from PBMCs. The receptors derive from a human donor in good health. The CDR3 runs from the conserved cysteine through the conserved F or W. Each record gives: V gene, J gene, clone size, D gene, CDR3 protein, CDR3 DNA. The D gene is left open where the match is weak. Clone sizes are given selectively: once, few, many, or a class where the clone is expanded.

TRBV6-1	TRBJ1-2	few	.	CASSQRGGDTF	TGTGCCAGCAGTCAAAGGGGCGGAGACACCTTC
TRBV28	TRBJ2-7	.	TRBD1	CASSQAGTGSGEQYF	TGTGCCAGCAGCCAAGCCGGGACAGGGTCAGGGGAGCAGTACTTC
TRBV19	TRBJ1-1	.	.	CASRFLLNTEAFF	TGTGCCAGTAGATTCCTTCTGAACACTGAAGCTTTCTTT
TRBV13	TRBJ1-5	.	.	CASSFSHQPQHF	TGTGCCAGCAGCTTTTCTCATCAGCCCCAGCATTTT
TRBV6-1	TRBJ2-1	.	TRBD2	CASPPSGSYNEQFF	TGTGCCAGCCCCCCTAGCGGCTCCTACAATGAGCAGTTCTTC
TRBV29-1	TRBJ2-6	.	TRBD1	CSVSRTGAVSGANVLTF	TGCAGCGTTTCCCGGACAGGGGCCGTCTCTGGGGCCAACGTCCTGACTTTC
TRBV7-9	TRBJ1-5	.	.	CASSSHNSNQPQHF	TGTGCCAGCAGCTCCCACAATAGCAATCAGCCCCAGCATTTT
TRBV18	TRBJ2-3	.	.	CASSPLSGDTQYF	TGTGCCAGCTCACCACTTTCCGGGGATACGCAGTATTTT
TRBV14	TRBJ2-7	.	TRBD1	CASSQVGQGTYEQYF	TGTGCCAGCAGCCAAGTTGGACAGGGAACCTACGAGCAGTACTTC
TRBV29-1	TRBJ2-7	.	TRBD2	CSVGEGFEQYF	TGCAGCGTCGGGGAGGGATTCGAGCAGTACTTC
TRBV4-1	TRBJ2-1	.	TRBD2	CASSQHTSGDYNEQFF	TGCGCCAGCAGCCAACACACTAGCGGAGACTACAATGAGCAGTTCTTC
TRBV6-5	TRBJ1-2	.	TRBD1	CASSGQGRYGYTF	TGTGCCAGCAGCGGACAGGGGAGATATGGCTACACCTTC
TRBV10-3	TRBJ1-2	.	TRBD1	CAISEGTGNYGYTF	TGTGCCATCAGTGAGGGGACAGGGAACTATGGCTACACCTTC
TRBV7-6	TRBJ1-1	.	TRBD1	CASSFRQGDYTEAFF	TGTGCCAGCAGCTTTCGACAGGGAGATTACACTGAAGCTTTCTTT
TRBV28	TRBJ2-4	.	.	CASSPVGGLAKNIQYF	TGTGCCAGCAGTCCCGTGGGGGGACTAGCCAAAAACATTCAGTACTTC
TRBV23-1	TRBJ1-5	once	.	CASSQSRQPQHF	TGCGCCAGCAGTCAATCTCGTCAGCCCCAGCATTTT
TRBV4-2	TRBJ2-7	.	.	CASSRGIQVGAKSVGYEQYF	TGTGCCAGCAGCCGGGGGATCCAGGTGGGGGCCAAATCAGTCGGCTACGAGCAGTACTTC
TRBV6-5	TRBJ1-1	.	.	CASSYGQNTEAFF	TGTGCCAGCAGTTACGGGCAGAACACTGAAGCTTTCTTT
TRBV9	TRBJ1-6	.	TRBD1	CASSVGTVNSPLHF	TGTGCCAGCAGCGTCGGGACAGTTAATTCACCCCTCCACTTT
TRBV29-1	TRBJ1-2	.	TRBD1	CSVAISGTANYGYTF	TGCAGCGTGGCTATATCCGGGACAGCTAACTATGGCTACACCTTC
TRBV7-9	TRBJ1-6	.	TRBD1	CASSSTGEVSPLHF	TGTGCCAGCAGCTCAACAGGGGAGGTTTCACCCCTCCACTTT
TRBV27	TRBJ2-7	.	TRBD1	CASSRVTGAPRLYEQYF	TGTGCCAGCAGTAGGGTAACAGGGGCCCCTCGTCTCTACGAGCAGTACTTC
TRBV19	TRBJ2-5	.	.	CASSTPQPLGWETQYF	TGTGCCAGTAGTACCCCCCAACCCCTAGGTTGGGAGACCCAGTACTTC
TRBV11-2	TRBJ1-2	.	TRBD1	CASSTDRGPDGYTF	TGTGCCAGCAGCACCGACAGGGGGCCGGATGGCTACACCTTC
TRBV5-1	TRBJ2-5	.	TRBD1	CASSLEGQIETQYF	TGCGCCAGCAGCTTGGAGGGACAGATAGAGACCCAGTACTTC
TRBV10-3	TRBJ2-5	.	TRBD2	CAISSAGGEETQYF	TGTGCCATCAGCTCAGCGGGAGGGGAAGAGACCCAGTACTTC
TRBV28	TRBJ1-1	.	.	CASLGPDTEAFF	TGTGCCAGCCTCGGTCCCGACACTGAAGCTTTCTTT
TRBV5-1	TRBJ2-6	.	.	CASSLGWAGKISGANVLTF	TGCGCCAGCAGCTTGGGGTGGGCGGGGAAAATTTCTGGGGCCAACGTCCTGACTTTC
TRBV5-6	TRBJ2-2	once	TRBD2	CASSRGLAGNTGELFF	TGTGCCAGCAGCCGGGGACTAGCGGGGAACACCGGGGAGCTGTTTTTT
TRBV6-5	TRBJ1-2	.	.	CASGGGNYGYTF	TGTGCCAGCGGGGGCGGGAACTATGGCTACACCTTC
TRBV27	TRBJ1-1	.	.	CASSLSDSNTEAFF	TGTGCCAGCAGTTTGTCGGACTCGAACACTGAAGCTTTCTTT
TRBV13	TRBJ2-7	.	TRBD2	CASSLGLAGVYEQYF	TGTGCCAGCAGCTTAGGACTAGCGGGAGTCTACGAGCAGTACTTC
TRBV6-1	TRBJ1-4	once	.	CASSEHSGGALGGEKLFF	TGTGCCAGCAGTGAACATTCCGGTGGGGCCCTGGGAGGCGAAAAACTGTTTTTT
TRBV7-9	TRBJ2-1	.	.	CASSHPGGFGDNEQFF	TGTGCCAGCAGCCACCCTGGAGGGTTTGGTGACAATGAGCAGTTCTTC
TRBV27	TRBJ1-1	.	TRBD1	CASSQPGQGAKTEAFF	TGTGCCAGCAGCCAACCGGGACAGGGGGCGAAGACTGAAGCTTTCTTT
TRBV5-1	TRBJ1-1	.	TRBD1	CASSQDRGALPLNTEAFF	TGCGCCAGCAGCCAAGACAGGGGAGCCCTTCCATTGAACACTGAAGCTTTCTTT